The 24 T cell receptor beta chains presented below share a single source sample, sequenced in a study of T cell clonality in common variable immunodeficiency. TCRdb keeps only in-frame clones here, not all; method: immunoSEQ multiplex PCR. Observed in the sample are tens of thousands of clones, none of them singletons. Sample: peripheral blood mononuclear cells. These receptors came from a person aged 18 to 70 in good health.

This clone has at least ten counts. The read ends 3 residues early relative to the CDR3; the germline J gene fills the gap. V usage is TRBV7-9 and J usage is TRBJ2-7; the match to TRBD2 covers 9 bases. The V gene end was trimmed by 5 bases and the J gene end by 3 bases; junction bases not matched to a gene: 5. The CDR3 sequence is 14 residues long. Germline V gives CDR1 SEHNR, CDR2 FQNEAQ (reference sequence). CDR3 amino acids: CASSLYSGSYEQYF. CDR3 DNA (partial): TGTGCCAGCAGCCTCTATAGCGGGAGCTACGAG. The full variable domain, in which reference TRBV7-9 and TRBJ2-7 provide the parts outside the CDR3, is DTGVSQNPRHKITKRGQNVTFRCDPISEHNRLYWYRQTLGQGPEFLTYFQNEAQLEKSRLLSDRFSAERPKGSFSTLEIQRTEQGDSAMYLCASSLYSGSYEQYFGPGTRLTVT.

Comments on this clone: The read ends 3 residues early relative to the CDR3; the germline J gene fills the gap. The chain joins TRBV10-2 to TRBJ2-5; D is undetermined. Germline CDR1 WSHSY, CDR2 SAAADI. The V gene lost 2 bases and the J gene lost 5 bases, with 3 bases spanning the gap. This CDR3 comprises 11 residues. CDR3 DNA (partial): TGCGCCAGCAGTGAGAGGGAGACC. This sequence encodes CASSERET. The whole CDR3 protein reads CASSERETQYF.

This clone appeared many times. The read falls 3 residues short of the CDR3 end, and the missing part is taken from the germline J gene. The chain is built from TRBV20-1 and TRBJ2-2; 16 nucleotides agree with TRBD2. CDR1 and CDR2 from the germline V gene are DFQATT and SNEGSKA (reference sequence). The junction had 1 base not matched to a gene; V was cut back by 3 bases and J by 3 bases. This CDR3 has 16 residues. Partial CDR3 DNA: TGCAGTGCTAGGGGACTAGCGGGAGGGGACACCGGGGAG. This sequence encodes CSARGLAGGDTGE. The CDR3 reads in full as CSARGLAGGDTGELFF.

This clone was recorded many times. The read comes to an end 3 residues before the CDR3 does, leaving the germline J gene to fill in the end. The chain is built from TRBV20-1 and TRBJ1-6; D might be TRBD1 (5 bases). Per the germline V gene, CDR1 is DFQATT and CDR2 is SNEGSKA (reference sequence). Trimming pared 5 bases from V and 0 bases from J, leaving 11 bases between. The CDR3 runs 15 residues. The CDR3 region is CSAPGLGSYNSPLHF. The sequenced part of the CDR3 DNA is TGCAGTGCTCCAGGGTTAGGCTCCTATAATTCACCC.

This clone was detected many times. The read finishes 3 residues shy of the CDR3 end, and the germline J gene is used to complete it. The V call is TRBV11-2, the J call TRBJ1-2; weak D call: TRBD1 (6 bases). Germline V lookup: CDR1 SGHAT, CDR2 FQNNGV. This CDR3 has 13 residues. Trimming took off 5 bases at V and 3 bases at J, with 10 bases between the two ends. CDR3 DNA, as far as it was read: TGTGCCAGCAGCCGACAGGTAGACTATGGC. Its translation is CASSRQVDYG. The full-length CDR3 reads as CASSRQVDYGYTF.

This clone occurred many times. The read ends 3 residues early relative to the CDR3; the germline J gene fills the gap. The chain is built from TRBV5-1 and TRBJ2-3, with a possible D match to TRBD2 (6 bases). The V gene lost 4 bases and the J gene lost 0 bases, with 15 bases spanning the gap. CDR1 and CDR2 (germline): SGHRS, YFSETQ. The length of the CDR3 is 16 residues. CDR3 bases read: TGCGCCAGCAGCCCCCGGACACTAGCTAGCACAGATACG. This codes for CASSPRTLASTDT. The entire CDR3 protein reads CASSPRTLASTDTQYF.

This clone was detected many times. With the read ending 3 residues before the CDR3 end, the germline J gene is used to fill in that end. This sequence joins TRBV6-4 and TRBJ1-4; no definite D call. Per germline, CDR1 MRHNA and CDR2 SNTAGT. This CDR3 has 13 residues. The CDR3 DNA, read in part, is TGTGCCAGCAGTGACAACTATAATTCACCA. Residues: CASSDNYNSP. The full CDR3 protein is CASSDNYNSPLFF.

This clone was counted at least ten times. The missing CDR3 end, 3 residues past where the read stops, is filled in from the germline J gene. This chain links TRBV20-1 with TRBJ2-7, with a tentative D call TRBD2 (5 bases). CDR1 and CDR2 (germline): DFQATT, SNEGSKA (reference sequence). Trimming shortened V by 3 bases and J by 4 bases, and 10 bases separated the two germline ends. There are 12 residues in the CDR3. Incomplete CDR3 DNA: TGCAGTGCTAGCCTTCCGGGGTACGAG. Its protein is CSASLPGYE. The entire CDR3 protein is CSASLPGYEQYF.

This clone showed up just a few times. The read comes to an end 3 residues before the CDR3 does, leaving the germline J gene to fill in the end. The chain is built from TRBV10-2 and TRBJ2-5, with D possibly TRBD1 on 6 matching bases. V was clipped by 6 bases and J by 0 bases, with 17 bases between them. The CDR3 is 16 residues long. Germline V lookup: CDR1 WSHSY, CDR2 SAAADI. Incomplete CDR3 DNA: TGCGCCAGCAGCTCCGTCAGGGGCGCCCACCAAGAGACC. Its translation is CASSSVRGAHQET. The whole CDR3 is CASSSVRGAHQETQYF.

The table lists this clone with a few counts. With the read ending 3 residues before the CDR3 end, the germline J gene is used to fill in that end. J is TRBJ2-3 and V is TRBV18, with 8 bases aligning to TRBD2. Per the germline V gene, CDR1 is KGHSH and CDR2 is LQKENI. This CDR3 spans 14 amino acids. Unmatched junction bases numbered 2, after V lost 3 bases and J lost 3 bases. The CDR3 DNA, read in part, is TGTGCCAGCTCACCCCCTAGCGGGACAGATACG. Translation gives CASSPPSGTDT. The complete CDR3 reads CASSPPSGTDTQYF.

This clone was recorded many times. The read ends 3 residues shy of where the CDR3 ends; the end is completed using the germline J gene. This chain joins TRBV5-1 and TRBJ2-7, with D maybe TRBD1 (6 bases). Trimming removed 0 bases at V and 0 bases at J, with 13 bases between. Germline V gene data show CDR1 as SGHRS and CDR2 as YFSETQ. This CDR3 comprises 16 residues. CDR3 DNA, as far as it was read: TGCGCCAGCAGCTTGGACGGAACAGGGACCTCCTACGAG. Protein sequence: CASSLDGTGTSYE. The CDR3 in full is CASSLDGTGTSYEQYF.

In its sample, this clone was seen a few times. The sequence runs out 3 residues before the end of the CDR3; the remainder is reconstructed from the germline J gene. The chain carries TRBV7-3 and TRBJ2-3; weak D call: TRBD2 (5 bases). Between the trimmed V and J ends, which lost 4 bases and 0 bases, there was a span of 11 bases. Germline V gene lookup returns CDR1 SGHTA and CDR2 FQGTGA. The CDR3 totals 15 residues. CDR3 bases read: TGTGCCAGCAGCTCCTCGGGGTTCAGCACAGATACG. Translating it yields CASSSSGFSTDT. The full CDR3 reads CASSSSGFSTDTQYF.

This clone appeared many times. The sequence runs out 3 residues before the end of the CDR3; the remainder is reconstructed from the germline J gene. J is TRBJ1-5 and V is TRBV7-3; maybe TRBD1 (5 bases). CDR3 length: 13 amino acids. V lost 8 bases to trimming and J lost 3 bases, with 11 bases between them. Germline CDR1 reads SGHTA; CDR2 reads FQGTGA. The CDR3 sequence is CASSGQPNQPQHF. Partial CDR3 DNA: TGTGCCAGCTCTGGACAACCCAATCAGCCC.

This clone was seen repeatedly, ten times or more. The CDR3 end is not reached by the read, which stops 3 residues before it; the germline J gene fills it in. The chain has TRBV19 and TRBJ2-6, with 8 bases lining up with TRBD1. Trimming removed 7 bases from V and 1 base from J; junction bases left unmatched: 9. The germline CDR1 and CDR2 sequences are LNHDA and SQIVND (reference sequence). The CDR3 contains 17 residues. The chain's CDR3 is CASTFLTGDSGANVLTF. The CDR3 DNA, read in part, is TGTGCCAGTACCTTCCTGACAGGGGATTCTGGGGCCAACGTC.

Comments on this clone: The sequence runs out 3 residues before the end of the CDR3; the remainder is reconstructed from the germline J gene. The V and J genes are TRBV5-1 and TRBJ2-2; possibly TRBD1 or TRBD2 for D (5 bases each). The V gene lost 4 bases and the J gene lost 3 bases, with 16 bases spanning the gap. Germline lookup yields CDR1 SGHRS and CDR2 YFSETQ. The CDR3 runs to 16 residues. This CDR3 reads CASSPEGQGYTGELFF. CDR3 DNA (partial): TGCGCCAGCAGCCCCGAGGGCCAGGGTTACACCGGGGAG.

This clone was seen at least ten times. The read is 3 residues too short to cover the CDR3 end, so that end is filled in from the germline J gene. The chain carries TRBV10-3 and TRBJ2-7; 11 positions agree with TRBD2. Germline trimming cut 6 bases from V and 2 bases from J; bases unmatched to any gene: 15. Per the germline V gene, CDR1 is ENHRY and CDR2 is SYGVKD. The length of the CDR3 is 18 residues. CDR3 DNA, as far as it was read: TGTGCCATCAGCCCGATGGGGACTAGCGGAGTTTCGACCTACGAG. Translation: CAISPMGTSGVSTYE. The full CDR3 protein is CAISPMGTSGVSTYEQYF.

CDR3 DNA, as far as it was read: TGTGCCAGTAGTCGGCTCGCTTCTGCGGGGGCCTACGAG. Translation gives CASSRLASAGAYE. The whole CDR3 region reads CASSRLASAGAYEQYF. The chain joins TRBV19 to TRBJ2-7, with 7 nucleotides matching TRBD2. The read finishes 3 residues shy of the CDR3 end, and the germline J gene is used to complete it. This CDR3 is built from 16 residues. The V segment lost 5 bases and the J segment 2 bases; nucleotides outside the gene matches: 12. Germline CDR1 and CDR2: LNHDA and SQIVND (reference sequence).

This clone was found a few times. The read ends 3 residues early relative to the CDR3; the germline J gene fills the gap. The V gene is TRBV20-1, the J gene TRBJ2-7, with D unresolved. Trimming removed 3 bases from V and 6 bases from J, with 6 bases in between. Looked up from germline, CDR1 is DFQATT and CDR2 is SNEGSKA (reference sequence). This CDR3 region has 10 residues. The chain's CDR3 is CSASIFEQYF. The CDR3 bases that were read are TGCAGTGCTAGTATATTCGAG.

This clone was seen a handful of times. The CDR3 end is not reached by the read, which stops 3 residues before it; the germline J gene fills it in. The V and J genes are TRBV5-1 and TRBJ1-4; TRBD1 might be the D (6 bases). This CDR3 comprises 15 residues. Germline CDR1 SGHRS, CDR2 YFSETQ. V was clipped by 7 bases and J by 4 bases, with 17 bases between them. The CDR3 sequence: CASGPTGRGNEKLFF. The CDR3 bases that were read are TGCGCCAGCGGCCCTACAGGGCGAGGTAATGAAAAA.

This clone was seen repeatedly, ten times or more. Read coverage stops 3 residues before the CDR3 terminus; the germline J gene supplies the remainder. The chain links TRBV5-4 to TRBJ2-6; D gene unclear. CDR1 and CDR2 from the germline V gene are SGHNT and YYREEE (reference sequence). V was clipped by 4 bases and J by 4 bases, with 9 bases between them. This CDR3 spans 14 amino acids. CDR3 DNA (partial): TGTGCCAGCAGCCTGGCTTCGGGGGCCAACGTC. Residues: CASSLASGANV. The entire CDR3 reads CASSLASGANVLTF.

This clone was counted ten times or more. The CDR3 is cut off 3 residues early in the read; its end comes from the germline J gene. The rearrangement uses TRBV5-1 and TRBJ1-1, with 12 bases that match TRBD1. This CDR3 comprises 16 residues. Germline lookup yields CDR1 SGHRS and CDR2 YFSETQ. V lost 6 bases, J lost 5 bases, and 11 bases stayed unmatched. This CDR3 is CASNSGTGGLITEAFF. CDR3 bases read: TGCGCCAGCAATTCCGGGACAGGGGGCTTAATTACTGAA.

This clone was detected many times. The read terminates 3 residues before the CDR3 end, so the remaining end is supplied by the germline J gene. The chain recombines TRBV5-1 with TRBJ1-4, with 10 bases fitting TRBD1. The V gene's germline CDR1 is SGHRS and CDR2 YFSETQ. The CDR3 consists of 14 residues. Trimming cost V 2 bases and J 7 bases; bases outside gene matches: 2. Incomplete CDR3 DNA: TGCGCCAGCAGCTTCGGACAGGGGGGTGAAAAA. As protein: CASSFGQGGEK. Given in full, the CDR3 is CASSFGQGGEKLFF.

In the case of this clone: The read falls 3 residues short of the CDR3 end, and the missing part is taken from the germline J gene. The V call is TRBV20-1, the J call TRBJ1-1, with D possibly TRBD1 on 5 matching bases. Germline CDR1 reads DFQATT; CDR2 reads SNEGSKA (reference sequence). The CDR3 is 14 amino acids. The V gene lost 5 bases and the J gene lost 3 bases, with 16 bases spanning the gap. This CDR3 reads CSAFPGTVDTEAFF. The sequenced part of the CDR3 DNA is TGCAGTGCTTTCCCCGGGACTGTGGACACTGAA.

There are many counts of this clone. The read terminates 3 residues before the CDR3 end, so the remaining end is supplied by the germline J gene. The chain joins TRBV10-1 to TRBJ2-3; 7 positions agree with TRBD2. J lost 5 bases, V lost 3 bases, and 2 bases had no gene match. Looked up from germline, CDR1 is WNHNN and CDR2 is SYGVQD (reference sequence). The CDR3 totals 13 residues. CDR3 DNA, as far as it was read: TGCGCCAGCAGTGAAGCGGGAATAGATACG. Its translation: CASSEAGIDT. The full CDR3 sequence reads CASSEAGIDTQYF.